A single TCR beta chain is shown here with its context. This specimen comes from a study of CD8 T cells in Susac syndrome. Roughly 0.45 to 1 ug RNA was reverse transcribed with random hexamers. TCRdb fed the immunoSEQ multiplex PCR reads into MiXCR, producing one record per CDR3 protein. This table holds around 190,000 distinct CDR3 sequences, 90% to 95% found once. Germline-derived CDR1 and CDR2 are DFQATT and SNEGSKA (reference sequence). The ends were cut back, 6 bases at V and 8 bases at J, with 11 bases in the middle. The CDR3 is 12 amino acids. The chain recombines TRBV20-1 with TRBJ1-6; a possible D gene is TRBD1 (6 bases). Sample: CD8+ T cells from PBMCs. The sequence came from a human donor with multiple sclerosis. This chain's CDR3 is CSAGGVHSPLHF. CDR3 DNA sequence: TGCAGTGCAGGGGGGGTGCATTCACCCCTCCACTTT.